Following are 18 T cell receptor beta chains from one sample sequenced in a study of beta chain features in type 1 diabetes. Expressed TCRB transcripts were sequenced, since all the RNA that had been isolated was reverse transcribed. Only in-frame clones appear in the TCRdb table, and some are missing; sequencing was by immunoSEQ multiplex PCR. The table has some 370,000 clones, roughly a tenth seen once. Their antigen targets remain unknown. Study conclusions and caveats: Moderate yet significant TCRB CDR3 shortening was seen in Type 1 diabetes patients in all four CD4+ subsets.

Sequencing was done on a sample of central memory CD4+ T cells from blood. The receptors originated from a man aged 25-40 years with type 1 diabetes.

The chain recombines TRBV7-9 with TRBJ2-7, with D unresolved. V lost 5 bases, J lost 4 bases, and 15 bases lay in between. CDR3 length: 14 amino acids. The V gene's germline CDR1 is SEHNR and CDR2 FQNEAQ (reference sequence). The CDR3 loop is CASSLSPGSYEQYF. For the CDR3, the DNA is TGTGCCAGCAGCCTTTCGCCCGGTAGTTACGAGCAGTACTTC.

The V call is TRBV9, the J call TRBJ2-1, with 8 nucleotides matching TRBD2. From germline, CDR1 is SGDLS and CDR2 YYNGEE. Trimming cost V 0 bases and J 6 bases; bases outside gene matches: 11. There are 17 residues in the CDR3. Here the CDR3 DNA reads TGTGCCAGCAGCGTAGCCCCAGCGGGAGTGAGTGGCAATGAGCAGTTCTTC. This codes for CASSVAPAGVSGNEQFF.

This clone was detected a few times. The chain combines TRBV2 with TRBJ1-5, with unresolved D. CDR3 length: 15 residues. The germline V gene has CDR1 SNHLY and CDR2 FYNNEI. The V end was cut by 6 bases, the J end by 2 bases, with 14 bases between. The CDR3 region is CASRSLRSGNQPQHF. The DNA for the CDR3 is TGTGCCAGCAGATCCCTGAGGTCTGGCAATCAGCCCCAGCATTTT.

In this sample, this clone turned up a few times. The chain has TRBV5-4 and TRBJ2-6; TRBD1 matches 7 bases. The germline gives CDR1 SGHNT, CDR2 YYREEE (reference sequence). This CDR3 contains 17 residues. The ends lost 3 bases at V and 2 bases at J; junction bases unmatched: 8. The CDR3 sequence is CASSSRTGEAGANVLTF. DNA for the CDR3: TGTGCCAGCAGCTCCCGGACAGGCGAAGCTGGGGCCAACGTCCTGACTTTC.

DNA of the CDR3: TGTGCCAGCAGCTTAGAAGGCTCTGGAAACACCATATATTTT. Amino acid sequence: CASSLEGSGNTIYF. The rearrangement joins TRBV7-2 to TRBJ1-3; no clear D. Germline V gene lookup returns CDR1 SGHTA and CDR2 FQGNSA. V was trimmed by 1 base and J by 0 bases, leaving 4 bases between them. This CDR3 is 14 amino acids long.

J is TRBJ1-4 and V is TRBV5-1, with D perhaps TRBD1 (5 bases). The CDR3 is 14 residues long. Per germline, CDR1 SGHRS and CDR2 YFSETQ. Trimming pared 5 bases from V and 8 bases from J, leaving 16 bases between. The CDR3 sequence is CASRMLGDGEKLFF. CDR3 coding DNA: TGCGCCAGCAGGATGTTGGGGGACGGGGAAAAACTGTTTTTT.

This clone occurred many times. The chain is built from TRBV5-5 and TRBJ1-3; D ambiguous. The CDR3 covers 13 residues. V lost 2 bases and J 4 bases, leaving 7 bases between the germline ends. Looked up from germline, CDR1 is SGHKS and CDR2 is YYEKEE (reference sequence). CDR3 region: CASSFFSGNTIYF. The CDR3 DNA sequence: TGTGCCAGCAGCTTTTTCTCAGGAAACACCATATATTTT.

The J gene is TRBJ1-2, the V gene TRBV5-1, with a weak D call TRBD1 (5 bases). The ends were cut back, 8 bases at V and 7 bases at J, with 24 bases in the middle. Germline V lookup: CDR1 SGHRS, CDR2 YFSETQ. The CDR3 extends over 15 amino acids. CDR3 amino acids: CASGGTTVVFSGYTF. Written as DNA, the CDR3 is TGCGCCAGTGGCGGAACGACAGTTGTATTCTCTGGCTACACCTTC. The variable domain in full, with the rest retrieved from reference TRBV5-1 and TRBJ1-2, is KAGVTQTPRYLIKTRGQQVTLSCSPISGHRSVSWYQQTPGQGLQFLFEYFSETQRNKGNFPGRFSGRQFSNSRSEMNVSTLELGDSALYLCASGGTTVVFSGYTFGSGTRLTVV.

This clone came up a few times. The rearrangement joins TRBV9 to TRBJ2-5, with 12 bases matching TRBD2. CDR3 length: 16 amino acids. V was pared by 4 bases and J by 2 bases, with 6 bases of the junction left unmatched. The germline gives CDR1 SGDLS, CDR2 YYNGEE. CDR3 nucleotides: TGTGCCAGCAGCCCAGGACTAGCGGGATTACAAGAGACCCAGTACTTC. This translates into CASSPGLAGLQETQYF.

This clone was detected only a few times. The V and J genes are TRBV7-2 and TRBJ2-1, with TRBD1 identical over 9 bases. The CDR3 spans 15 residues. The germline V gene encodes CDR1 SGHTA and CDR2 FQGNSA. Germline trimming cut 4 bases from V and 11 bases from J; bases unmatched to any gene: 12. CDR3 DNA sequence: TGTGCCAGCAGCTACGCCACCACAGGGGGCGCAAAGCAGTTCTTC. Protein product: CASSYATTGGAKQFF.

This clone was seen more than once but under ten times. CDR3 loop: CASSHGTGKYF. Written as DNA, the CDR3 is TGTGCCAGTAGTCATGGGACAGGGAAGTACTTC. The chain recombines TRBV19 with TRBJ2-7; 9 bases align to TRBD1. The ends lost 5 bases at V and 11 bases at J; junction bases unmatched: 4. Per the germline V gene, CDR1 is LNHDA and CDR2 is SQIVND (reference sequence). The CDR3 extends over 11 amino acids.

This clone was counted ten times or more. The genes are TRBV7-2 and TRBJ2-6; possibly TRBD1 or TRBD2 for D (5 bases each). Germline values: CDR1 SGHTA, CDR2 FQGNSA. The CDR3 totals 15 residues. V was cut by 0 bases and J by 11 bases, with 14 bases left in between. In DNA form, the CDR3 reads TGTGCCAGCAGCTTAGCGAGGGGCAGAGTAGACGTCCTGACTTTC. Translated: CASSLARGRVDVLTF.

In the case of this clone: One end of the junction is discordant with germline, which a read error may explain. The rearrangement uses TRBV10-3 and TRBJ2-7; TRBD1 matches at 7 bases. Germline values: CDR1 ENHRY, CDR2 SYGVKD. This CDR3 contains 14 residues. The CDR3 DNA reads as TGTGCCAGCAGTTCCGCCGACAGGGACTACGAGCAGTACTTC. Translation: CASSSADRDYEQYF.

This clone turned up a few times. The rearrangement joins TRBV7-2 to TRBJ2-3; D tentatively fits TRBD1 or TRBD2 (5 bases each). Trimming left V 2 bases short and J 6 bases short, with 9 bases between. This CDR3 region has 13 residues. Germline-derived CDR1 and CDR2 are SGHTA and FQGNSA. CDR3 sequence (DNA): TGTGCCAGCAGCTTAACGGGGCTGGATACGCAGTATTTT. Encoded protein: CASSLTGLDTQYF.

This clone occurred a few times. The chain joins TRBV2 to TRBJ2-3; TRBD2 agrees at 7 bases. CDR1 and CDR2 from the germline V gene are SNHLY and FYNNEI. The CDR3 sequence is 13 residues long. V lost 10 bases to trimming and J lost 0 bases; unmatched junction nucleotides: 4. The chain's CDR3 is CAIRSGSTDTQYF. In DNA form, the CDR3 reads TGTGCCATCCGTAGCGGGAGCACAGATACGCAGTATTTT.

This clone was observed a few times. V usage is TRBV5-4 and J usage is TRBJ2-3, with D possibly matching TRBD2 (5 bases). CDR1 SGHNT and CDR2 YYREEE come from the germline V gene (reference sequence). V was pared by 4 bases and J by 6 bases, with 18 bases between. CDR3 length equals 15 residues. The CDR3 loop reads CASSPWTGKGDTQYF. DNA for the CDR3: TGTGCCAGCAGCCCGTGGACGGGAAAAGGGGATACGCAGTATTTT.

The J gene is TRBJ2-1, the V gene TRBV9, with 12 bases lining up with TRBD2. The CDR3 has 18 residues. CDR1 is SGDLS and CDR2 is YYNGEE in the germline V gene. V was clipped by 0 bases and J by 7 bases; unmatched bases: 11. The CDR3 loop reads CASSVGGSTSGSLNEQFF. CDR3 in DNA: TGTGCCAGCAGCGTAGGCGGCTCGACTAGCGGGAGTCTGAATGAGCAGTTCTTC.

V is TRBV29-1 and J is TRBJ1-1; D unclear. CDR3 length: 13 residues. Trimming took 0 bases from V and 8 from J, leaving 13 bases between them. CDR1 is SQVTM and CDR2 is ANQGSEA in the germline V gene. This CDR3 reads CSVEEVRGGEAFF. The CDR3 nucleotides are TGCAGCGTTGAAGAAGTACGGGGTGGAGAAGCTTTCTTT.